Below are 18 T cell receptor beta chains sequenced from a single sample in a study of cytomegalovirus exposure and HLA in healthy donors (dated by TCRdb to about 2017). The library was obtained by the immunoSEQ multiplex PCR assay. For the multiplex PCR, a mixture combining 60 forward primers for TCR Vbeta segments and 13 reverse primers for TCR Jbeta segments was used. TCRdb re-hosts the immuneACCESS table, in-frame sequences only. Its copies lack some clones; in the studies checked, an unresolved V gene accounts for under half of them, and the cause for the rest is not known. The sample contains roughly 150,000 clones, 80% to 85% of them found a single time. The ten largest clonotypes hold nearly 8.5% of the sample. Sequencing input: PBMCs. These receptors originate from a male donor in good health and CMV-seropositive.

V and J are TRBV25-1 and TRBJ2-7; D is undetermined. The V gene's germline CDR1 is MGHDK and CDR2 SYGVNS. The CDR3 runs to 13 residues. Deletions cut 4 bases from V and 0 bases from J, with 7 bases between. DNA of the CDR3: TGTGCCAGCAGTGGGCAGTTCTCCTACGAGCAGTACTTC. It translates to CASSGQFSYEQYF.

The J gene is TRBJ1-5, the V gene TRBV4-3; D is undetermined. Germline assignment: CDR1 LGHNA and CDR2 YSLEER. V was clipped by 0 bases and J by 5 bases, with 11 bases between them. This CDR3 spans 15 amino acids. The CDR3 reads CASSQDREPYQPQHF. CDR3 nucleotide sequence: TGCGCCAGCAGCCAAGATAGAGAACCTTATCAGCCCCAGCATTTT.

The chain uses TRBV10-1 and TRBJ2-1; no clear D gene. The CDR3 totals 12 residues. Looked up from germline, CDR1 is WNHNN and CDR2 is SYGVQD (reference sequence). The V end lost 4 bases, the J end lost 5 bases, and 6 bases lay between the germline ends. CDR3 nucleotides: TGCGCCAGCAGTGGACATAACAATGAGCAGTTCTTC. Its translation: CASSGHNNEQFF.

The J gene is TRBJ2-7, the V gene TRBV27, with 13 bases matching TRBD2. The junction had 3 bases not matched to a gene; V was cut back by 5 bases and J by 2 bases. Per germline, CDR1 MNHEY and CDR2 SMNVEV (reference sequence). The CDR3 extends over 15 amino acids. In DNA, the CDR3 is TGTGCCAGCAGTCAGGGGACTAGCGGGGCCTACGAGCAGTACTTC. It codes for CASSQGTSGAYEQYF.

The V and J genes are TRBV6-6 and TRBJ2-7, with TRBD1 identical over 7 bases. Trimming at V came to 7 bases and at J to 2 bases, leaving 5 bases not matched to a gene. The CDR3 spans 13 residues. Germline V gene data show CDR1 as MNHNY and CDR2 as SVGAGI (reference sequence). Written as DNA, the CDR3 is TGTGCCAGCAATGACAGGGTTACCTACGAGCAGTACTTC. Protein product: CASNDRVTYEQYF.

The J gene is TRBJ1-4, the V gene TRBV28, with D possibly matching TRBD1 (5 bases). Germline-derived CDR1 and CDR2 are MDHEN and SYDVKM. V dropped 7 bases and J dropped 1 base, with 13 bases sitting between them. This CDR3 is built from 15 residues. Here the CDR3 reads CASTTLRVTNEKLFF. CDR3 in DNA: TGTGCCAGCACAACACTCAGGGTAACTAATGAAAAACTGTTTTTT.

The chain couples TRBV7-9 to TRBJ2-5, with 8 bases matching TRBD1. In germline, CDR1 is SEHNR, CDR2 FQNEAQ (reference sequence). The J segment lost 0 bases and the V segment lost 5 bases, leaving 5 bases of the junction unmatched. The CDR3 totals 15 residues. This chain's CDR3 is CASSRGTGHQETQYF. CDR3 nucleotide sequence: TGTGCCAGCAGCCGCGGGACAGGCCACCAAGAGACCCAGTACTTC.

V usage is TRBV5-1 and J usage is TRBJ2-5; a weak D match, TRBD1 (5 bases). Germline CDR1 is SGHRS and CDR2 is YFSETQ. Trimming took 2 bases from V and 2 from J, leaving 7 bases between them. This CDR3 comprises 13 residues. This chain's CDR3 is CASSLGVQETQYF. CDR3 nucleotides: TGCGCCAGCAGCTTAGGGGTACAAGAGACCCAGTACTTC. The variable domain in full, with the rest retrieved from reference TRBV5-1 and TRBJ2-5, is KAGVTQTPRYLIKTRGQQVTLSCSPISGHRSVSWYQQTPGQGLQFLFEYFSETQRNKGNFPGRFSGRQFSNSRSEMNVSTLELGDSALYLCASSLGVQETQYFGPGTRLLVL.

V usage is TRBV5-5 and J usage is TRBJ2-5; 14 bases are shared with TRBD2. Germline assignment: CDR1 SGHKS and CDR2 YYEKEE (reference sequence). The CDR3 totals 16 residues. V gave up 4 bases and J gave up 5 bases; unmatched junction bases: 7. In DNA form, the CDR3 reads TGTGCCAGCAGCGCGAGACTAGCGGGGGGGCCTGAGACCCAGTACTTC. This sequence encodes CASSARLAGGPETQYF.

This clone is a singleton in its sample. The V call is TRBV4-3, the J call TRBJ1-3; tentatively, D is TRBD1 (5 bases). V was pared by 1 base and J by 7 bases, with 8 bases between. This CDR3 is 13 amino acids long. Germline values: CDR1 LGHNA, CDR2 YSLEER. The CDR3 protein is CASSQGGGNTIYF. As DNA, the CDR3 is TGCGCCAGCAGCCAAGGGGGGGGGAACACCATATATTTT.

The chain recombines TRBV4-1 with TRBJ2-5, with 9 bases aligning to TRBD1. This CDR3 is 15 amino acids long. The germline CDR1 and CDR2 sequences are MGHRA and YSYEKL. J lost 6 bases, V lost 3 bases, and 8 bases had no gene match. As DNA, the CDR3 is TGCGCCAGCAGCCACGCGGGACAGGGAGGAAAGACCCAGTACTTC. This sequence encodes CASSHAGQGGKTQYF.

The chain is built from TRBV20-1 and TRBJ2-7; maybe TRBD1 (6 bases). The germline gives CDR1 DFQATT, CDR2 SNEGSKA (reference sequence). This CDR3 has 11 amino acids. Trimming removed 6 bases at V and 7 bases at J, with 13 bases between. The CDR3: CSATQGREQYF. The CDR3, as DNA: TGCAGTGCCACCCAGGGGCGTGAGCAGTACTTC.

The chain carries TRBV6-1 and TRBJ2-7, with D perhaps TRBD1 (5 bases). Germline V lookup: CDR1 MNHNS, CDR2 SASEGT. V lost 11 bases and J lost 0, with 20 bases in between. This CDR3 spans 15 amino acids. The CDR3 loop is CASTPVVDSSYEQYF. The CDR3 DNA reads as TGTGCCTCAACGCCAGTGGTTGACAGCTCCTACGAGCAGTACTTC.

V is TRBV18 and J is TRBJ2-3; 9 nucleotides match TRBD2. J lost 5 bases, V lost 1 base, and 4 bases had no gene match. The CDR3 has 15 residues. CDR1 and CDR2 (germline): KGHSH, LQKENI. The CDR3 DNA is TGTGCCAGCTCACCACTAGCGGGAGCCGGAGATACGCAGTATTTT. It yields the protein CASSPLAGAGDTQYF.

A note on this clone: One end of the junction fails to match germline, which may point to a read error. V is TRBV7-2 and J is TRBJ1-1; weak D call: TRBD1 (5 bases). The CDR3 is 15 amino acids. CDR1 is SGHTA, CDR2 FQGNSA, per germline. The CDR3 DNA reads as TGTGCCAGCAGCAATTCGGGACTCCAGGGCACTCAAGCTTTCTTT. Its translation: CASSNSGLQGTQAFF.

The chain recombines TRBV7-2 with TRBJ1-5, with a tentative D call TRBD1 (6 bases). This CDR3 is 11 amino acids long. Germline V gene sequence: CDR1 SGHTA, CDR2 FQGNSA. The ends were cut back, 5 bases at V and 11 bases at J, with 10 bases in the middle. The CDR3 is CASSLGGAQHF. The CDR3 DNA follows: TGTGCCAGCAGCCTAGGGGGGGCCCAGCATTTT.

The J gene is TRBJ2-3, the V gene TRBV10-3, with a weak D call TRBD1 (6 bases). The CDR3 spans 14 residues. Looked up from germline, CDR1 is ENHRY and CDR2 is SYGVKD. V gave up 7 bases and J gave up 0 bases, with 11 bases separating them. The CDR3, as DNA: TGTGCCATCACCCGGGACATTAGCACAGATACGCAGTATTTT. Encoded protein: CAITRDISTDTQYF.

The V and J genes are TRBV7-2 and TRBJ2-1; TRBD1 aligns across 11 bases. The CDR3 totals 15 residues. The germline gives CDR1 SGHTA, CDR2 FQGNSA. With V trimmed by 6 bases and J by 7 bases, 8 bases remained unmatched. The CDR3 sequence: CASRPAGTGGNEQFF. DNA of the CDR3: TGTGCCAGCAGGCCGGCCGGGACAGGGGGGAATGAGCAGTTCTTC.